The rows below give T cell receptor beta chains drawn from one sample of a study of T cells in Graves' hyperthyroidism and ophthalmopathy. TCRdb fed the multiplex PCR reads into MiXCR, producing one record per CDR3 protein. The profile shows hundreds of thousands of distinct CDR3 sequences, more than 15% of them singletons. The sample consisted of blood. Receptors were obtained from a woman in her thirties or forties with Graves' ophthalmopathy. The CDR3 runs from the conserved cysteine through the conserved F or W. The D gene is left open where the match is weak. Clone size is stated in some rows and not others, as once, few, many or a class when expanded.

V gene,D gene,clone size,J gene,CDR3 DNA,CDR3 protein
TRBV2,-,-,TRBJ2-2,TGTGCCAGCAAGGGGCAGACGAACACCGGGGAGCTGTTTTTT,CASKGQTNTGELFF
TRBV12-3/TRBV12-4,-,-,TRBJ1-1,TGTGCCAGCAGAACCATTGGGGAGGGGTTCTCTGAAGCTTTCTTT,CASRTIGEGFSEAFF
TRBV6-6,-,few,TRBJ1-2,TGTGCCAGCAGTTACTCGGACACCCGGGATGGCTACACCTTC,CASSYSDTRDGYTF
TRBV12-5,-,few,TRBJ2-4,TGTGCTAGTGGTCCCCTTGGGGGGATTCAGTACTTC,CASGPLGGIQYF
TRBV5-6,-,-,TRBJ2-3,TGTGCCAGCAGCTTTGGGCAGGGGATAATCGTTGGCACAGATACGCAGTATTTT,CASSFGQGIIVGTDTQYF
TRBV3-1,-,many,TRBJ1-1,TGTGCCAGCAGCCATGGGGGCAGGGAAGCTTTCTTT,CASSHGGREAFF
TRBV10-3,-,-,TRBJ1-2,TGTGCCATCAGTGTGGGAGACAACTATGGCTACACCTTC,CAISVGDNYGYTF
TRBV2,-,few,TRBJ1-5,TGTGCCAGCAGTGTAGTCGATAGCAATCAGCCCCAGCATTTT,CASSVVDSNQPQHF
TRBV7-3,-,-,TRBJ1-1,TGTGCCAGCAGCTCGACCGACTACACTGAAGCTTTCTTT,CASSSTDYTEAFF
TRBV28,TRBD2,few,TRBJ2-7,TGTGCCAGCAGGGGAACCGGGAGGGCGTTCGCCGAGCAGTACTTC,CASRGTGRAFAEQYF
TRBV2,-,many,TRBJ1-2,TGTGCCAGCAGGGCCGGAGGGCTGTTGGGCTATGGCTACACCTTC,CASRAGGLLGYGYTF
TRBV5-1,-,-,TRBJ2-5,TGCGCCAGCAGCTTGTGGGGGGATGAGACCCAGTACTTC,CASSLWGDETQYF
TRBV6-1,-,many,TRBJ1-5,TGTGCCAGCAGCCGGACAAGCAATCAGCCCCAGCATTTT,CASSRTSNQPQHF
TRBV28,-,many,TRBJ1-2,TGTGCCAGCAGTTTCCCGGGGCTCGGCACGGGCTACACCTTC,CASSFPGLGTGYTF
TRBV11-2,-,-,TRBJ2-5,TGTGCCAGCAGCTCTGGGACGGACCAAGAGACCCAGTACTTC,CASSSGTDQETQYF
TRBV6-1,-,few,TRBJ2-2,TGTGCCAGCATATCTCGCGGGAACACCGGGGAGCTGTTTTTT,CASISRGNTGELFF
TRBV2,-,many,TRBJ2-1,TGTGCCAGCAGTGAAGCTCGGGGTGCCTCCTACAATGAGCAGTTCTTC,CASSEARGASYNEQFF
TRBV7-9,-,many,TRBJ2-5,TGTGCCAGCAGCCCGACGGGGGGCAGAGAGACCCAGTACTTC,CASSPTGGRETQYF
TRBV30,TRBD2,many,TRBJ2-2,TGTGCCTGGAGTACCGGGACTAGCGGAACCGGGGAGCTGTTTTTT,CAWSTGTSGTGELFF
TRBV30,TRBD1,many,TRBJ1-1,TGTGCCTGGAGGAACCGGGACAGGGTGAGCACTGAAGCTTTCTTT,CAWRNRDRVSTEAFF
TRBV15,TRBD1,-,TRBJ1-2,TGTGCCACCAGCAGGGGACAGGGGGCACACACCTTC,CATSRGQGAHTF
TRBV30,-,-,TRBJ1-2,TGTGCCTGGAGTCGGGGCTTGGGCTACACCTTC,CAWSRGLGYTF
TRBV11-2,TRBD2,many,TRBJ2-5,TGTGCCAGCAGCTTAGCGGGCGGGGGGGTTCTTGAGACCCAGTACTTC,CASSLAGGGVLETQYF
TRBV6-1,TRBD1,-,TRBJ2-1,TGTGCCAGCAGACGGGGAGGACAGGGACTGAATGAGCAGTTCTTC,CASRRGGQGLNEQFF
TRBV30,TRBD2,many,TRBJ2-3,TGTGCCTGGACCAGGACTAGCGGGATCACAGATACGCAGTATTTT,CAWTRTSGITDTQYF
TRBV7-2,TRBD1,once,TRBJ2-1,TGTGCCAGCAGCTGGGGGACAGGGATGGGCAATGAGCAGTTCTTC,CASSWGTGMGNEQFF
TRBV2,TRBD1,-,TRBJ2-2,TGTGCCAGCAGTCGACTCGGACAGGGAGGTTCCGGGGAGCTGTTTTTT,CASSRLGQGGSGELFF
TRBV9,-,many,TRBJ2-7,TGTGCCAGCAGCGTAGACGGGGGCGGCTACGAGCAGTACTTC,CASSVDGGGYEQYF
TRBV2,TRBD1,many,TRBJ1-5,TGTGCCAGCAGCCAAGACAGGGGGGGTCAGCCCCAGCATTTT,CASSQDRGGQPQHF
TRBV12-3/TRBV12-4,TRBD2,many,TRBJ2-7,TGTGCCAGCAGTTTTACTAGCGAATCCTACGAGCAGTACTTC,CASSFTSESYEQYF
TRBV14,-,-,TRBJ2-3,TGTGCCAGCAGCCAAGACCTGAGGGGGGCGCAGACAGATACGCAGTATTTT,CASSQDLRGAQTDTQYF
TRBV11-2,-,few,TRBJ2-1,TGTGCCAGCAGCTTAGCCGGGTACGGTATCTCCTACAATGAGCAGTTCTTC,CASSLAGYGISYNEQFF
TRBV29-1,-,-,TRBJ1-2,TGCAGCGTTGAAGGGGGATATGGCTACACCTTC,CSVEGGYGYTF
TRBV10-3,-,few,TRBJ1-1,TGTGCCATCAGTGAAGTAGTGACACCCGGGGAAGCTTTCTTT,CAISEVVTPGEAFF
TRBV5-1,-,many,TRBJ2-1,TGCGCCTCGTATCGGGGGAACAATGAGCAGTTCTTC,CASYRGNNEQFF
TRBV7-9,-,-,TRBJ2-2,TGTGCCAGCAGCTTAGTGCGCAGCCCCGGGGAGCTGTTTTTT,CASSLVRSPGELFF
TRBV6-1,-,-,TRBJ2-6,TGTGCCAGCCGCCCTTACCAGGGGCCGAGGGCCAACGTCCTGACTTTC,CASRPYQGPRANVLTF
TRBV20-1,-,many,TRBJ2-1,TGCAGGGCAGGGGGGAACAATGAGCAGTTCTTC,CRAGGNNEQFF
TRBV28,TRBD1,-,TRBJ1-4,TGTGCCAGCAGTTTGGGGACAGGGGATACGAAAGAAAAACTGTTTTTT,CASSLGTGDTKEKLFF
TRBV28,-,few,TRBJ2-1,TGTGCCAGCAGTTTCCGAAGAGGTGGGTACAATGAGCAGTTCTTC,CASSFRRGGYNEQFF
TRBV6-2/TRBV6-3,-,-,TRBJ1-2,TGTGCCAGCAGTTACCCAGCTAACTATGGCTACACCTTC,CASSYPANYGYTF
TRBV20-1,-,many,TRBJ2-7,TGCAGTGCTAGAGTGGGCGGTCGTAACTCCTACGAGCAGTACTTC,CSARVGGRNSYEQYF
TRBV19,-,-,TRBJ1-3,TGTGCCAGTAGTTACTTTGGGGACACCATATATTTT,CASSYFGDTIYF
TRBV4-2,TRBD1,once,TRBJ2-7,TGTGCCAGCAGCCAACCAGACAGGGGGCGACTTGAAGAGCAGTACTTC,CASSQPDRGRLEEQYF
TRBV2,TRBD2,few,TRBJ2-1,TGTGCCACCCGAGAACTAGCGGGTGCCCCGAATGAGCAGTTCTTC,CATRELAGAPNEQFF